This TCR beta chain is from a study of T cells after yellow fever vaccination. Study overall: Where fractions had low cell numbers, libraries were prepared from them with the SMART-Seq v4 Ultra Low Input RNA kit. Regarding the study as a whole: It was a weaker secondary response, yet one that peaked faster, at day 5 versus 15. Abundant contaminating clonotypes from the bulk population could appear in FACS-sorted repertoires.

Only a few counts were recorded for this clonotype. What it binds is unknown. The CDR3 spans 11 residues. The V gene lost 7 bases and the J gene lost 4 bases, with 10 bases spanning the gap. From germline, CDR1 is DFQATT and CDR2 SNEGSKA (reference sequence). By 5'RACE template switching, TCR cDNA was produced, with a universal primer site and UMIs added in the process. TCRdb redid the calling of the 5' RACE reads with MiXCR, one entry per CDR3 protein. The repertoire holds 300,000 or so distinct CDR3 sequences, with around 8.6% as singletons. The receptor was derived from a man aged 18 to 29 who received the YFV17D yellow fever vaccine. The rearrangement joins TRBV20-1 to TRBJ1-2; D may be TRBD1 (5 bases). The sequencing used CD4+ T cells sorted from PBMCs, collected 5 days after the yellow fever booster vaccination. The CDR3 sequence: CSVPQAYGYTF. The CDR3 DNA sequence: TGCAGTGTTCCACAGGCCTATGGCTACACCTTC.